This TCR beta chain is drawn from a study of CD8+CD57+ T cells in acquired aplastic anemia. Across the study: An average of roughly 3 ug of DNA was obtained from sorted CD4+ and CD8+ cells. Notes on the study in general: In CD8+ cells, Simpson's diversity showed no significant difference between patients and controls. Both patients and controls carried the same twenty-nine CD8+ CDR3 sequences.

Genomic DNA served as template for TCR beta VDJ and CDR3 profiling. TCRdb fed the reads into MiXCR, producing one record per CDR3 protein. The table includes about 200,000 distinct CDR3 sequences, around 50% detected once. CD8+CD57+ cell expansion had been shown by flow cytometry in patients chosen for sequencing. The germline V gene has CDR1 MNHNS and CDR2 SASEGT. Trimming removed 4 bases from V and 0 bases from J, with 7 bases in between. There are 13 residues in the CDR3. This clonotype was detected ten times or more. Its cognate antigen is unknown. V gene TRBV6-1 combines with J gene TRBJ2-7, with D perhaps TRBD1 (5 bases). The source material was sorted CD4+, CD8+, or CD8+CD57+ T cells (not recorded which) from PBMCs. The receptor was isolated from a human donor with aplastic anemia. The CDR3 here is CASSGQISYEQYF. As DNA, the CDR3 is TGTGCCAGCAGTGGACAGATCTCCTACGAGCAGTACTTC.